This T cell receptor (beta chain) was documented in a study of blood T cell repertoires in COVID-19. Study-wide context: Both acute and convalescent COVID-19 samples were obtained from the United States, Italy and Spain.

The CDR3 totals 15 residues. Germline CDR1 MNHNS, CDR2 SASEGT. V was pared by 3 bases and J by 4 bases, with 5 bases of the junction left unmatched. Some clones are missing from TCRdb's copy, which holds only in-frame ones; the method was immunoSEQ multiplex PCR. The sample holds 160,000 or so clones, more than 75% seen once. The sequence was obtained from a woman in her seventies with acute or convalescent COVID-19. Sequencing input: peripheral blood. The J gene is TRBJ2-3, the V gene TRBV6-1; the match to TRBD1 covers 9 bases. The CDR3 loop is CASSDSGTGSDTQYF. CDR3 in DNA: TGTGCCAGCAGTGATTCCGGGACAGGGTCAGATACGCAGTATTTT.